This TCR beta chain is drawn from a study of monozygotic twins with inflammatory bowel disease. Notes on the study in general: A reduction in TCRbeta diversity (inverse Simpson) was seen in IBD patients relative to healthy co-twins. Repertoire similarity did not separate concordant from discordant twins, possibly from limited power.

Germline CDR1 and CDR2: MNHNS and SASEGT. This CDR3 has 17 amino acids. Comment on this clonotype: Its antigen is not identified.

There were approximately 3,600 ng of total RNA used for each TCR library. Both the TCRalpha cDNA and the TCRbeta cDNA were taken through two nested PCRs, lasting approximately 16 and 9 cycles. With the 5' RACE reads reprocessed, TCRdb shows one record per CDR3 protein and no DNA. Seen in this sample are nearly 450,000 distinct CDR3 sequences; the ten most common clones hold about 2.3%. The gene calls are TRBV6-1 and TRBJ1-1; the TCRdb call, TRBD1, lacks DNA for checking. The clonotype comes from a human donor with ulcerative colitis or Crohn's disease, or a healthy co-twin of an affected twin (not recorded which). The sample was blood. The CDR3 region is CASRFRPTGWENTEAFF.